This T cell receptor beta chain was sequenced for a study of blood T cell repertoires in COVID-19. Study information: Acute-phase and convalescent COVID-19 samples originated in the United States, Italy and Spain. In each case, the material was cDNA or gDNA derived from T cells, B-cell-depleted T cells, or PBMCs.

V was clipped by 6 bases and J by 1 base; unmatched bases: 8. Germline CDR1 reads LNHDA; CDR2 reads SQIVND (reference sequence). The CDR3 extends over 16 amino acids. In the study's own analysis: Using reference gene primer amplification, nucleated cell counts were estimated. Assay used: immunoSEQ multiplex PCR; TCRdb lists only in-frame clones, some missing. V and J calls and clone size are copied from that table; D and trimming were computed from the DNA. The profile shows 200,000 to 250,000 clones, 87% of them singletons. The sequenced material came from peripheral blood. This chain links TRBV19 with TRBJ1-5; 8 nucleotides agree with TRBD1. This sequence originates from a woman aged 18-35 years who had recovered from COVID-19. The CDR3 DNA reads TGTGCCAGTAGCACAGGGGGAGTTGGGAGCAATCAGCCCCAGCATTTT. Amino acids: CASSTGGVGSNQPQHF.